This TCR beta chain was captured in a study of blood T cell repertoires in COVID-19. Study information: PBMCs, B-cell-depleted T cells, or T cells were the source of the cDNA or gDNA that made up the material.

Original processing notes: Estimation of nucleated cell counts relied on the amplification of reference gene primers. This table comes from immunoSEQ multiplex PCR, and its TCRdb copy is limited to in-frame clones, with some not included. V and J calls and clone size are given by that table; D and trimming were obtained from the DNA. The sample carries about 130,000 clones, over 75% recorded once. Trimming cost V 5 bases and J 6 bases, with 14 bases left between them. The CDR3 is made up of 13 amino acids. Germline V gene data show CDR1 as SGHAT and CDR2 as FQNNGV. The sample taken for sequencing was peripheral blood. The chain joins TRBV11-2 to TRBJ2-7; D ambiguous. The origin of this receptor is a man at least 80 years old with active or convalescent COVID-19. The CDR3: CASSLMTHLEQYF. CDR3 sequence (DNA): TGTGCCAGCAGCCTGATGACACATCTCGAGCAGTACTTC.